This TCR beta chain stems from a study of CD8 T cells in ankylosing spondylitis. Regarding the study as a whole: The study identified a TCR beta motif of roughly eight highly homologous variants that appeared characteristic of ankylosing spondylitis blood.

Per germline, CDR1 GTSNPN and CDR2 SVGIG (reference sequence). V lost 4 bases to trimming and J lost 4 bases, with 11 bases between them. The CDR3 consists of 13 residues. Remarks on this clonotype: Its matching antigen is unknown.

Libraries for TCR beta were made by quantitative 5'-RACE with molecular barcodes. TCRdb reanalysed the 5' RACE reads using MiXCR and keeps one entry per CDR3 protein. Of about 840,000 distinct CDR3 sequences listed, about 12% were seen once; the top ten hold under 0.6%. The V call is TRBV30, the J call TRBJ1-5; D gene uncertain. Sequencing input: blood, either unsorted or a sorted T cell fraction (not recorded which). The receptor's source is a male donor with ankylosing spondylitis. The CDR3 loop reads CAWTRTANQPQHF. The CDR3 nucleotides read TGTGCCTGGACACGGACGGCAAATCAGCCCCAGCATTTT.